This T cell receptor beta chain appears in the sequencing data of a study of T cells in Graves' hyperthyroidism and ophthalmopathy. Overall study: Peripheral blood was obtained at initial diagnosis, preceding any treatment. Study observations and caveats: Among clonotypes expanded in thyroid above 0.001, most were also found in blood. Ophthalmopathy and stable hyperthyroidism were separated by a 13 V-J model.

The CDR3 runs to 14 residues. Germline V gives CDR1 SGHRS, CDR2 YFSETQ. Worth noting for this clonotype: Its antigen is unidentified. The junction does not match germline at one end; this may be a read error.

Regions amplified from RNA transcripts were the TCR beta CDR3 regions. HTBI primers were the set used in a first-round RT-PCR of the TCR CDR3. TCRdb ran MiXCR on the multiplex PCR reads and lists one entry per CDR3 protein. The sample has a few hundred thousand distinct CDR3 sequences, 15% to 18% seen once. The study left out patients who had uncontrolled infection, other autoimmune disease, pregnancy or lactation. This clonotype was sampled from a woman between 18 and 29 years old with Graves' hyperthyroidism. This chain joins TRBV5-1 and TRBJ2-1, with 7 bases aligning to TRBD2. The sequencing sample was made of blood. The CDR3 sequence: CASNRGGEGNEQSF. The CDR3 DNA reads TGCGCCAGCAACCGGGGCGGGGAGGGGAATGAGCAGTCCTTC.